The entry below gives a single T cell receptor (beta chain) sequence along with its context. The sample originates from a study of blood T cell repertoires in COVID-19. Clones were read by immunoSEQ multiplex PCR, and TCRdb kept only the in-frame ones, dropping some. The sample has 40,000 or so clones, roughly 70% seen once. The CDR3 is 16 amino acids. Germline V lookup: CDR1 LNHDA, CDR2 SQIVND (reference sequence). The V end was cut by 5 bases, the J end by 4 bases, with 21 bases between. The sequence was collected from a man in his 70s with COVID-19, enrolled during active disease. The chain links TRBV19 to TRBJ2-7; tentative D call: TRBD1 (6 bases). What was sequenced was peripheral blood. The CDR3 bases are TGTGCCAGTAGTTTCAACCTCAGGGGAACCGGTTACGAGCAGTACTTC. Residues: CASSFNLRGTGYEQYF.